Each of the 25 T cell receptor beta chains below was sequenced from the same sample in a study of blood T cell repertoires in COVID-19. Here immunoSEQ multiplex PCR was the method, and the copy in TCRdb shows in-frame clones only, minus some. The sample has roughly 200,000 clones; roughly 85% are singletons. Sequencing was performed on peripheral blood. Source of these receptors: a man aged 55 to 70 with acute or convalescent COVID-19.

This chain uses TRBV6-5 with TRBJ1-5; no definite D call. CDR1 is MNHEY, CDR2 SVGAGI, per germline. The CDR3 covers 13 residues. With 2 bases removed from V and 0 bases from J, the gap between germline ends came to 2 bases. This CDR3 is CASSYRSNQPQHF. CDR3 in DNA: TGTGCCAGCAGTTACCGTAGCAATCAGCCCCAGCATTTT.

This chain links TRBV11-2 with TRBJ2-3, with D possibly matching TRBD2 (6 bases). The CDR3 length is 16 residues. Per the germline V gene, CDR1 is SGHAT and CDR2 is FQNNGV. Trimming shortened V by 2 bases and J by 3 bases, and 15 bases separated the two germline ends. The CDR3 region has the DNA TGTGCCAGCAGCTTAACGGGGAGCGGAGGGACAGATACGCAGTATTTT. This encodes CASSLTGSGGTDTQYF.

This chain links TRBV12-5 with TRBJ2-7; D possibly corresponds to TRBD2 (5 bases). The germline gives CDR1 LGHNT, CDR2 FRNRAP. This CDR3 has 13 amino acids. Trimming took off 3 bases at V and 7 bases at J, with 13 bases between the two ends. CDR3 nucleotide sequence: TGTGCTAGTGGTTTTGGGGTACGAGGGGAGCAGTACTTC. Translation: CASGFGVRGEQYF.

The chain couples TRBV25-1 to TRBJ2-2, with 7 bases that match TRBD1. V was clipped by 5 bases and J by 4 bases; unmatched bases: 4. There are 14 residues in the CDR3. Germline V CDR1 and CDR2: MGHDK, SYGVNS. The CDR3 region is CASSRQGVTGELFF. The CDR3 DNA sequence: TGTGCCAGCAGTAGACAGGGAGTCACCGGGGAGCTGTTTTTT.

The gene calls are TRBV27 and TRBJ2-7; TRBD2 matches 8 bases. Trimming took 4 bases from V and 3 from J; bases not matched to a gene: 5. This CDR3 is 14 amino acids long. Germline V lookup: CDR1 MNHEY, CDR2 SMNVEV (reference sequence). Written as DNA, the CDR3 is TGTGCCAGCAGTTCCAAAACTAGCGGCTACGAGCAGTACTTC. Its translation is CASSSKTSGYEQYF.

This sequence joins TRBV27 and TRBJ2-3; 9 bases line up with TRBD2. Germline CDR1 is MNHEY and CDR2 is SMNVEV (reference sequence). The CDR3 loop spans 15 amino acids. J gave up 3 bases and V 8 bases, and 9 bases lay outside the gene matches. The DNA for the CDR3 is TGTGCCAGCGCTAGCGGGAACTGGGGTACAGATACGCAGTATTTT. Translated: CASASGNWGTDTQYF.

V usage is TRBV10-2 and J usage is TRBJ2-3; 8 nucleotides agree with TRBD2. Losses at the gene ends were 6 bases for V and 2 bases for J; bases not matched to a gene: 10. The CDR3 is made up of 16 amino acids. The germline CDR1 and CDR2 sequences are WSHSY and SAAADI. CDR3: CASRITGTRSTDTQYF. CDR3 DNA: TGCGCCAGCAGAATTACCGGGACTAGGTCCACAGATACGCAGTATTTT.

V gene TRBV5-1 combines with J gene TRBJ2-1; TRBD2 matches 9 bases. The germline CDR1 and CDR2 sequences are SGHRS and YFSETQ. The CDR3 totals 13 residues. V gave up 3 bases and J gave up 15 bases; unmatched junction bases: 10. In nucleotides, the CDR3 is TGCGCCAGCAGCTCTGGGACTAGCCTCAATCCGTTCTTC. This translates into CASSSGTSLNPFF.

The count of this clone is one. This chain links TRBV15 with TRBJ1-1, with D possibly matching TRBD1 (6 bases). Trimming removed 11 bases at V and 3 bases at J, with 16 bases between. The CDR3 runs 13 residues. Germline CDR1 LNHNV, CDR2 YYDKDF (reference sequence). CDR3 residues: CASGGGAYTEAFF. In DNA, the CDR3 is TGTGCCTCAGGAGGGGGGGCTTACACTGAAGCTTTCTTT.

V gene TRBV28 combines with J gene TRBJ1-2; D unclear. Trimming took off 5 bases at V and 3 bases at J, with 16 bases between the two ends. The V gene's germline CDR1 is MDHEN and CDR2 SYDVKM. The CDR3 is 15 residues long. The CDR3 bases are TGTGCCAGCAGTCGCCTAGAGGATATCGACTATGGCTACACCTTC. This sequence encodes CASSRLEDIDYGYTF.

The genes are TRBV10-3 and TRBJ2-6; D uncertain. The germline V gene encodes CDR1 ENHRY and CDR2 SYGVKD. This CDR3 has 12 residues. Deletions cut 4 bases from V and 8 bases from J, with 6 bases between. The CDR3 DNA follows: TGTGCCATCAGTGTCCTCTCCAACGTCCTGACTTTC. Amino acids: CAISVLSNVLTF.

CDR3 sequence (DNA): TGTGCCAGCAGTGCCCGACAGGCAATAATGAATGGCTACACCTTC. Its protein is CASSARQAIMNGYTF. V gene TRBV2 combines with J gene TRBJ1-2; TRBD1 might be the D (6 bases). The V gene's germline CDR1 is SNHLY and CDR2 FYNNEI. CDR3 size: 15 residues. V shed 4 bases and J shed 6 bases, with 18 bases lying between them.

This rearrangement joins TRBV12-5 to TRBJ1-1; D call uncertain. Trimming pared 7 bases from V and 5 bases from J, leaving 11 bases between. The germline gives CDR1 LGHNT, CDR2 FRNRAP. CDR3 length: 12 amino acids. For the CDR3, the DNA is TGTGCTAGTGCCACCGGCGGAACTGAAGCTTTCTTT. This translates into CASATGGTEAFF. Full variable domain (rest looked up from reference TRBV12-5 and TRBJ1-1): DARVTQTPRHKVTEMGQEVTMRCQPILGHNTVFWYRQTMMQGLELLAYFRNRAPLDDSGMPKDRFSAEMPDATLATLKIQPSEPRDSAVYFCASATGGTEAFFGQGTRLTVV.

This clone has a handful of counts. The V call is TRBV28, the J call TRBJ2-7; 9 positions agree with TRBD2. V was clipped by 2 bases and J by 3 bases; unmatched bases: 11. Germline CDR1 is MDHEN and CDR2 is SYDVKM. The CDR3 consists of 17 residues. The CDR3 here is CASSLGAVASGVYEQYF. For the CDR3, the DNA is TGTGCCAGCAGTTTAGGTGCCGTGGCTAGCGGGGTCTACGAGCAGTACTTC.

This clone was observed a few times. For the CDR3, the DNA is TGTGCCACCATGGGGGGGAATCAGCCCCAGCATTTT. Protein sequence: CATMGGNQPQHF. The V call is TRBV19, the J call TRBJ1-5; weak D call: TRBD1 (5 bases). The V and J ends lost 10 bases and 4 bases respectively, with 11 bases between them. Germline V lookup: CDR1 LNHDA, CDR2 SQIVND (reference sequence). The CDR3 totals 12 residues. Full variable domain (missing parts from reference TRBV19 and TRBJ1-5): DGGITQSPKYLFRKEGQNVTLSCEQNLNHDAMYWYRQDPGQGLRLIYYSQIVNDFQKGDIAEGYSVSREKKESFPLTVTSAQKNPTAFYLCATMGGNQPQHFGDGTRLSIL.

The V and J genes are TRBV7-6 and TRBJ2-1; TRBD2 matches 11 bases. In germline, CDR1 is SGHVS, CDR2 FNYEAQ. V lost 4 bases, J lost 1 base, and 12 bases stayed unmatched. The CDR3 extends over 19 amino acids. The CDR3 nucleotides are TGTGCCAGCAGCTCAGACCCGGGACTAGCGGACATGTCCTACAATGAGCAGTTCTTC. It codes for CASSSDPGLADMSYNEQFF.

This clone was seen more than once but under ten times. CDR3 in amino acids: CASSLYSGTLIGYTF. CDR3 DNA sequence: TGTGCCAGCAGCCTATATTCCGGGACACTGATCGGCTACACCTTC. The chain couples TRBV7-9 to TRBJ1-2; D possibly corresponds to TRBD1 (6 bases). Germline CDR1 is SEHNR and CDR2 is FQNEAQ (reference sequence). The CDR3 sequence is 15 residues long. The V end lost 5 bases, the J end lost 8 bases, and 21 bases lay between the germline ends.

CDR3 residues: CATTWDRGNNEQFF. CDR3 in DNA: TGCGCCACGACCTGGGACAGGGGGAACAATGAGCAGTTCTTC. The gene calls are TRBV5-1 and TRBJ2-1, with 11 bases lining up with TRBD1. CDR1 and CDR2 (germline): SGHRS, YFSETQ. The junction had 7 bases not matched to a gene; V was cut back by 9 bases and J by 5 bases. This CDR3 comprises 14 residues.

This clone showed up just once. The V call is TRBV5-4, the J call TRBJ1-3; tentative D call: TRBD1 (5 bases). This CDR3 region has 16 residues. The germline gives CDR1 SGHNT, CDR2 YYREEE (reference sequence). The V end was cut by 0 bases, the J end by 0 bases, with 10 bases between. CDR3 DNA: TGTGCCAGCAGCTTGGCCGGGGGGGTCTCTGGAAACACCATATATTTT. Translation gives CASSLAGGVSGNTIYF.

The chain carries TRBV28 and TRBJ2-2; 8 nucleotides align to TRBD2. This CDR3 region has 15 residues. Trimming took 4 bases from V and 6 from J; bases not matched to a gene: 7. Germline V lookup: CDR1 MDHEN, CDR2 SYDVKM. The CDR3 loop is CASSSLAGKAGELFF. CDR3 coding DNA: TGTGCCAGCAGTTCCTTAGCGGGAAAGGCCGGGGAGCTGTTTTTT.

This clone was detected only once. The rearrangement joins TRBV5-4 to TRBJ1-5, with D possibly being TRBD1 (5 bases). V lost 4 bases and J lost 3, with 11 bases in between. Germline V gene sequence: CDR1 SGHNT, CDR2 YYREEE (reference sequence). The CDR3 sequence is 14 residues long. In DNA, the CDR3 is TGTGCCAGCAGCAACTCAGGGTTCAATCAGCCCCAGCATTTT. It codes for CASSNSGFNQPQHF. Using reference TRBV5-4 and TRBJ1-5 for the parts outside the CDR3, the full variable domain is ETGVTQSPTHLIKTRGQQVTLRCSSQSGHNTVSWYQQALGQGPQFIFQYYREEENGRGNFPPRFSGLQFPNYSSELNVNALELDDSALYLCASSNSGFNQPQHFGDGTRLSIL.

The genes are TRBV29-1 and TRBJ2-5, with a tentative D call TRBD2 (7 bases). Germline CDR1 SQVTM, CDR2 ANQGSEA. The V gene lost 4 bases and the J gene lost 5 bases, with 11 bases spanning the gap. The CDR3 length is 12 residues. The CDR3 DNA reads TGCAGCGTTGTAACGGGGGGCGAGACCCAGTACTTC. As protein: CSVVTGGETQYF.

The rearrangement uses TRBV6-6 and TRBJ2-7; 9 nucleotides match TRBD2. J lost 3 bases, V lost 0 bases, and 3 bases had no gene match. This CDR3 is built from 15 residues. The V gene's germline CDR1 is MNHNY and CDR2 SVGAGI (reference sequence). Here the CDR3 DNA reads TGTGCCAGCAGTTACTCCTCGACTAGCGGCTACGAGCAGTACTTC. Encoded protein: CASSYSSTSGYEQYF.

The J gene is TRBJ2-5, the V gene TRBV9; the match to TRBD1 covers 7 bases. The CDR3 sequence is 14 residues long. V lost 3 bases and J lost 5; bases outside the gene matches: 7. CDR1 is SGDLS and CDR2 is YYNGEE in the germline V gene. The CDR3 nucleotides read TGTGCCAGCAGCGGATTACAGGGGATGGAGACCCAGTACTTC. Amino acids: CASSGLQGMETQYF. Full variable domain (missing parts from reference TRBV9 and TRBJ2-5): DSGVTQTPKHLITATGQRVTLRCSPRSGDLSVYWYQQSLDQGLQFLIQYYNGEERAKGNILERFSAQQFPDLHSELNLSSLELGDSALYFCASSGLQGMETQYFGPGTRLLVL.

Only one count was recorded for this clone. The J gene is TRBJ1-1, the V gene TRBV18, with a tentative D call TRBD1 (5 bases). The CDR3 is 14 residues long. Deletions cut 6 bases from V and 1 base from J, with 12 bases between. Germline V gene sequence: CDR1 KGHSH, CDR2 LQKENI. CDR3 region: CASSTTGGNTEAFF. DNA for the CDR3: TGTGCCAGCTCCACCACGGGGGGGAACACTGAAGCTTTCTTT. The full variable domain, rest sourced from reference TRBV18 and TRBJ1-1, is NAGVMQNPRHLVRRRGQEARLRCSPMKGHSHVYWYRQLPEEGLKFMVYLQKENIIDESGMPKERFSAEFPKEGPSILRIQQVVRGDSAAYFCASSTTGGNTEAFFGQGTRLTVV.